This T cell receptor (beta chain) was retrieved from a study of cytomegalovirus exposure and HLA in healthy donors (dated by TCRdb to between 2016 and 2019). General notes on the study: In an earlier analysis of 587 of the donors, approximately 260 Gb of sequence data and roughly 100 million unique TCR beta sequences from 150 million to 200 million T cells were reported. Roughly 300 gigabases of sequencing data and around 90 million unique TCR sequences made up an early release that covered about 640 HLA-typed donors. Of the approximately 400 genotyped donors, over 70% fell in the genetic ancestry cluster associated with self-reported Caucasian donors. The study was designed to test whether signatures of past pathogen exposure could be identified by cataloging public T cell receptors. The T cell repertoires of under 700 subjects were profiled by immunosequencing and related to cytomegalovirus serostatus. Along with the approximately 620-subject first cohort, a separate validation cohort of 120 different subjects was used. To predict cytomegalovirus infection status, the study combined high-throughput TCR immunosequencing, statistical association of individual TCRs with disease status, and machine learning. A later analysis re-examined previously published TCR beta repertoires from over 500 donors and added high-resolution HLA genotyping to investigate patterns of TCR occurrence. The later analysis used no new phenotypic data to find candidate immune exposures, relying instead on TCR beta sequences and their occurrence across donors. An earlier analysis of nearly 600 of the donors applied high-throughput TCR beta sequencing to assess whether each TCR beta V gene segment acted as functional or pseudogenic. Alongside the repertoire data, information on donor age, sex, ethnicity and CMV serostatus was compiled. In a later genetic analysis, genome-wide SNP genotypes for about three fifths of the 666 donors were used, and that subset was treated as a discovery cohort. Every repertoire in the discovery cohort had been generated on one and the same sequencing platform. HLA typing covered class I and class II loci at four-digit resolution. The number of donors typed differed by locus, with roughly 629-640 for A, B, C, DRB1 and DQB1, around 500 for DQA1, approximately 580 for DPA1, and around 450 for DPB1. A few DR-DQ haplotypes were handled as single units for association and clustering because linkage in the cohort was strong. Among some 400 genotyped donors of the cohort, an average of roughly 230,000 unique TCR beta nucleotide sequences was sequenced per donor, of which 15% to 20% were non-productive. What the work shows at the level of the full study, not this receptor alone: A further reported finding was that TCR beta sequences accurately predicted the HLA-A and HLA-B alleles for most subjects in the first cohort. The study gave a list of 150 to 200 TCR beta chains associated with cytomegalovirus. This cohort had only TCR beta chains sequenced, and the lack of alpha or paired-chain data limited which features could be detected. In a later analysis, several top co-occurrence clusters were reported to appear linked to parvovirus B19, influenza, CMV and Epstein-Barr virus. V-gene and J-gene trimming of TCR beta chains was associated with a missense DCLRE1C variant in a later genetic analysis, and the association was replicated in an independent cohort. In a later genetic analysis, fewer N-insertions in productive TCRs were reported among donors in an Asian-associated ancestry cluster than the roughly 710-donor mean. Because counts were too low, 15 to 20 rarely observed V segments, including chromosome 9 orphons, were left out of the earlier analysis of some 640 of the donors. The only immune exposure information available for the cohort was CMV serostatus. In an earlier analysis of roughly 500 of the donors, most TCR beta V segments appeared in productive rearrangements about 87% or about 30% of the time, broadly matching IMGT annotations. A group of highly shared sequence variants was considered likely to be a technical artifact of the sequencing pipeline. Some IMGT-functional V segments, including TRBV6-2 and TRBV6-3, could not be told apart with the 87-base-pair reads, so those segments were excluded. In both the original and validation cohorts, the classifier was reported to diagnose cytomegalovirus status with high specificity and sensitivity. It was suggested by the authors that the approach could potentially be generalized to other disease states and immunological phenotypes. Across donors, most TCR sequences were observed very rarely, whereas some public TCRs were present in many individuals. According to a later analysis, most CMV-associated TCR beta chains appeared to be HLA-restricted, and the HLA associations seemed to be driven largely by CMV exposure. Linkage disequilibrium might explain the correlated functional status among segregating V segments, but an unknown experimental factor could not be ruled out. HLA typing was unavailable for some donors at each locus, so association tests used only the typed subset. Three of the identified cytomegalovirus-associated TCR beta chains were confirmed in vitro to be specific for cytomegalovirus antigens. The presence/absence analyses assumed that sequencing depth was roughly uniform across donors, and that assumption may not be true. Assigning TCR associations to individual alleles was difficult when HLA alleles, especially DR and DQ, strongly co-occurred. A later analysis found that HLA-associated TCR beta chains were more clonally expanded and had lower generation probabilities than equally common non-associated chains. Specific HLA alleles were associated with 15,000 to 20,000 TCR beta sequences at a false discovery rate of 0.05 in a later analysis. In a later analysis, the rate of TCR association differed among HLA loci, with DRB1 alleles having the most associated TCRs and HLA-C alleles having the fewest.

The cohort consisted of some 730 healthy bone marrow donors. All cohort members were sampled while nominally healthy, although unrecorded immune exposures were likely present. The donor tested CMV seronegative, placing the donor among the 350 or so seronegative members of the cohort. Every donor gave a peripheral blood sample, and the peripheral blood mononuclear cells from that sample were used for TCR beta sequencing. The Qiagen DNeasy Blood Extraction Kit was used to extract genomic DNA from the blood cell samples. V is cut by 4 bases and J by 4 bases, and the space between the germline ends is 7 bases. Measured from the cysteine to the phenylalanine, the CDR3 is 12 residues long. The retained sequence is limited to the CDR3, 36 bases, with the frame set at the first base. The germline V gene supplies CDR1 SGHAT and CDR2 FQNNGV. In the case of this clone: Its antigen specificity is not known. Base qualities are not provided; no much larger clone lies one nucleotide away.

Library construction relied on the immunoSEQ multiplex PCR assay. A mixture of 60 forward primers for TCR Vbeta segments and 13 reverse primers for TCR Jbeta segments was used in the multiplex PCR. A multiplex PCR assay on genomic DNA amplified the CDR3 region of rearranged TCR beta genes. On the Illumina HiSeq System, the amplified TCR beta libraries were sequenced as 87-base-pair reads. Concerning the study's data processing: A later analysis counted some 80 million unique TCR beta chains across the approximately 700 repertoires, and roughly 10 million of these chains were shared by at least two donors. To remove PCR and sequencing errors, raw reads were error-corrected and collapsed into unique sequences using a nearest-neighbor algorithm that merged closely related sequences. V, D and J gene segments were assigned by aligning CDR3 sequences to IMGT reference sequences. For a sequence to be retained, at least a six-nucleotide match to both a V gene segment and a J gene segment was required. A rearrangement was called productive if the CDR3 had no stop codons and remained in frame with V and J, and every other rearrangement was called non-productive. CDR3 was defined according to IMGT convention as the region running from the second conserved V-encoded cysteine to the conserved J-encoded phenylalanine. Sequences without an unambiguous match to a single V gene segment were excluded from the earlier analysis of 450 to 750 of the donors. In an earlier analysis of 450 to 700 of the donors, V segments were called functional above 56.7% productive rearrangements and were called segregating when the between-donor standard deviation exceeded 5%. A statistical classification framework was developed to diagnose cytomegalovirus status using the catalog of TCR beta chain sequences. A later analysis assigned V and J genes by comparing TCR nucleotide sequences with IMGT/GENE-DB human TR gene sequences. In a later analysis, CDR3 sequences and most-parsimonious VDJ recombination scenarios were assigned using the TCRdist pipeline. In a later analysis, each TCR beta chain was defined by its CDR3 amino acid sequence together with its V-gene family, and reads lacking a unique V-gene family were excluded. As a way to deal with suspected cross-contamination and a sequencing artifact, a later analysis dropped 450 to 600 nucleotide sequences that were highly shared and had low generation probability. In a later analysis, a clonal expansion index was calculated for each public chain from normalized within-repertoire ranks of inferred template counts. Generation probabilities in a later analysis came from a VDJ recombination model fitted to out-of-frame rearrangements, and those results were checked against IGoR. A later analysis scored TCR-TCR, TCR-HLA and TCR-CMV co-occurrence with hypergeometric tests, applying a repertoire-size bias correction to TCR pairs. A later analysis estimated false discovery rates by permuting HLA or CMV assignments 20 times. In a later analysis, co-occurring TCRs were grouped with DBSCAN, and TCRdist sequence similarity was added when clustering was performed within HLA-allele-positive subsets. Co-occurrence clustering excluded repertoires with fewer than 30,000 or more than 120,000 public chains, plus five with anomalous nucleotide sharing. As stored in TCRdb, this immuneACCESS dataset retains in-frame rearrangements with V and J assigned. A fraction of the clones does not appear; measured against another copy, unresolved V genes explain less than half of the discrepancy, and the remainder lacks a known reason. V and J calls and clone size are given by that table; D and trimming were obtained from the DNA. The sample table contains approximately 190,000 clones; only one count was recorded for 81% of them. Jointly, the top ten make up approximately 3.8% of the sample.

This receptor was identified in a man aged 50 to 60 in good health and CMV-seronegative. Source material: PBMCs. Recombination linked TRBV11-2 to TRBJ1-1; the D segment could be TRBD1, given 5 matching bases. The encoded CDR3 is CASSSGGTEAFF. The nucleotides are TGTGCCAGCAGCTCCGGGGGCACTGAAGCTTTCTTT.